Listed below are T cell receptor beta chains from one sample, sequenced in a study of OX40 agonist ivuxolimab in advanced cancers. Only in-frame clones appear in the TCRdb table, and some are missing; sequencing was by immunoSEQ multiplex PCR. The sample consists of around 97,000 clones, under 85% of them appearing once. Sequences were derived from CD4+ or CD8+ T cells sorted from blood, sampled in a trial of the OX40 agonist ivuxolimab. The receptors come from an adult with an advanced solid tumor such as melanoma, head and neck, liver or kidney cancer. Both conserved end residues are part of each CDR3. D genes are given only for firm matches. Not every row has a clone size; where given, it reads once, few, many or a size class.

D gene: NA; J gene: TRBJ1-1; clone size: NA; V gene: TRBV5-1; CDR3 protein: CASSLNREAFF; CDR3 DNA: TGCGCCAGCAGCTTGAACAGGGAGGCTTTCTTT
D gene: NA; J gene: TRBJ2-7; clone size: NA; V gene: TRBV10-3; CDR3 protein: CAISEMGEQYF; CDR3 DNA: TGTGCCATCAGTGAGATGGGTGAGCAGTACTTC
D gene: NA; J gene: TRBJ1-2; clone size: once; V gene: TRBV7-2; CDR3 protein: CASSLGRGPGKYGYTF; CDR3 DNA: TGTGCCAGCAGCTTAGGCAGGGGCCCGGGGAAGTATGGCTACACCTTC
D gene: NA; J gene: TRBJ2-1; clone size: NA; V gene: TRBV15; CDR3 protein: CATSRDLRGTKFF; CDR3 DNA: TGTGCCACCAGCAGAGATTTGAGGGGTACTAAGTTCTTC
D gene: NA; J gene: TRBJ1-2; clone size: once; V gene: TRBV10-2; CDR3 protein: CASSEQGRYGYTF; CDR3 DNA: TGCGCCAGCAGTGAGCAGGGCCGGTATGGCTACACCTTC
D gene: NA; J gene: TRBJ1-4; clone size: NA; V gene: TRBV10-3; CDR3 protein: CAISEGEKLFF; CDR3 DNA: TGTGCCATCAGTGAAGGTGAAAAACTGTTTTTT
D gene: NA; J gene: TRBJ1-2; clone size: NA; V gene: TRBV11-2; CDR3 protein: CASSLDRGSGVF; CDR3 DNA: TGTGCCAGCAGCTTAGATAGGGGAAGTGGCGTGTTC
D gene: TRBD1; J gene: TRBJ1-2; clone size: few; V gene: TRBV6-6; CDR3 protein: CASASRQGGYGYTF; CDR3 DNA: TGTGCCAGCGCTTCTAGACAGGGGGGCTATGGCTACACCTTC
D gene: NA; J gene: TRBJ2-7; clone size: once; V gene: TRBV4-2; CDR3 protein: CASSPRGAGVGYEQYF; CDR3 DNA: TGTGCCAGCAGCCCCAGGGGGGCGGGAGTGGGCTACGAGCAGTACTTC
D gene: NA; J gene: TRBJ2-7; clone size: once; V gene: TRBV5-1; CDR3 protein: CASSLARDYEQYF; CDR3 DNA: TGCGCCAGCAGCTTGGCCAGGGACTACGAGCAGTACTTC
D gene: NA; J gene: TRBJ1-5; clone size: NA; V gene: TRBV6-1; CDR3 protein: CASTGQGLSNQPQHF; CDR3 DNA: TGTGCCAGCACCGGCCAGGGGCTCAGCAATCAGCCCCAGCATTTT
D gene: NA; J gene: TRBJ1-6; clone size: NA; V gene: TRBV27; CDR3 protein: CATVGRNNSPLHF; CDR3 DNA: TGTGCCACCGTGGGACGGAATAATTCACCCCTCCACTTT
D gene: TRBD1; J gene: TRBJ1-4; clone size: NA; V gene: TRBV18; CDR3 protein: CASSPPRGQAPNEKLFF; CDR3 DNA: TGTGCCAGCTCACCCCCTCGAGGACAGGCTCCTAATGAAAAACTGTTTTTT
D gene: NA; J gene: TRBJ2-1; clone size: NA; V gene: TRBV27; CDR3 protein: CASSSVAGSYNEQFF; CDR3 DNA: TGTGCCAGCAGTTCGGTAGCAGGGTCCTACAATGAGCAGTTCTTC
D gene: TRBD1; J gene: TRBJ2-6; clone size: NA; V gene: TRBV6-6; CDR3 protein: CASREGQNSGANVLTF; CDR3 DNA: TGTGCCAGCAGAGAGGGACAGAACTCTGGGGCCAACGTCCTGACTTTC
D gene: TRBD2; J gene: TRBJ2-3; clone size: NA; V gene: TRBV4-2; CDR3 protein: CASSQGGTSGGITDTQYF; CDR3 DNA: TGTGCCAGCAGCCAAGGCGGGACTAGCGGGGGAATCACAGATACGCAGTATTTT
D gene: TRBD1; J gene: TRBJ1-5; clone size: NA; V gene: TRBV11-2; CDR3 protein: CASRRTGEVGQPQHF; CDR3 DNA: TGTGCCAGCAGACGTACAGGGGAAGTTGGTCAGCCCCAGCATTTT
D gene: NA; J gene: TRBJ2-6; clone size: NA; V gene: TRBV19; CDR3 protein: CASSMGIHYSGANVLTF; CDR3 DNA: TGTGCCAGTAGTATGGGCATACACTACTCTGGGGCCAACGTCCTGACTTTC
D gene: NA; J gene: TRBJ1-2; clone size: NA; V gene: TRBV2; CDR3 protein: CATIRNRVDYGYTF; CDR3 DNA: TGTGCCACCATACGGAACAGGGTCGACTATGGCTACACCTTC
D gene: NA; J gene: TRBJ2-7; clone size: NA; V gene: TRBV9; CDR3 protein: CASSVEGGKVEQYF; CDR3 DNA: TGTGCCAGCAGCGTAGAAGGGGGGAAAGTGGAGCAGTACTTC
D gene: NA; J gene: TRBJ2-7; clone size: NA; V gene: TRBV27; CDR3 protein: CASSSHDGNEQYF; CDR3 DNA: TGTGCCAGCAGTTCCCACGACGGAAACGAGCAGTACTTC
D gene: TRBD1; J gene: TRBJ2-5; clone size: once; V gene: TRBV12-5; CDR3 protein: CASGLVRDGTGPQETQYF; CDR3 DNA: TGTGCTAGTGGTTTGGTACGGGATGGGACAGGGCCCCAAGAGACCCAGTACTTC
D gene: NA; J gene: TRBJ1-1; clone size: few; V gene: TRBV7-3; CDR3 protein: CASSQYAATYTEAFF; CDR3 DNA: TGCGCCAGCAGCCAGTACGCCGCTACTTACACTGAAGCTTTCTTT
D gene: NA; J gene: TRBJ1-2; clone size: NA; V gene: TRBV6-6; CDR3 protein: CASTNWGDDGYTF; CDR3 DNA: TGTGCCAGCACCAACTGGGGGGATGATGGCTACACCTTC
D gene: NA; J gene: TRBJ2-3; clone size: NA; V gene: TRBV20-1; CDR3 protein: CSASTVDTQYF; CDR3 DNA: TGCAGTGCTAGCACGGTAGATACGCAGTATTTT
D gene: NA; J gene: TRBJ1-2; clone size: NA; V gene: TRBV5-1; CDR3 protein: CASSLRTDDGYTF; CDR3 DNA: TGCGCCAGCAGCTTACGGACGGACGATGGCTACACCTTC
D gene: TRBD2; J gene: TRBJ2-7; clone size: NA; V gene: TRBV18; CDR3 protein: CASSSTSGGPYEQYF; CDR3 DNA: TGTGCCAGCTCATCTACTAGCGGGGGGCCCTACGAGCAGTACTTC
D gene: TRBD1; J gene: TRBJ1-1; clone size: few; V gene: TRBV5-1; CDR3 protein: CASSDRGGTEAFF; CDR3 DNA: TGCGCCAGCAGCGACAGGGGGGGCACTGAAGCTTTCTTT
D gene: TRBD1; J gene: TRBJ2-7; clone size: NA; V gene: TRBV7-6; CDR3 protein: CASSSGTGGEQYF; CDR3 DNA: TGTGCCAGCAGTTCCGGGACAGGCGGCGAGCAGTACTTC
D gene: NA; J gene: TRBJ2-7; clone size: NA; V gene: TRBV2; CDR3 protein: CASISGYYEQYF; CDR3 DNA: TGTGCCAGCATTAGCGGCTACTACGAGCAGTACTTC
D gene: NA; J gene: TRBJ2-7; clone size: NA; V gene: TRBV18; CDR3 protein: CASSRAGLNYEQYF; CDR3 DNA: TGTGCCAGCTCCCGCGCCGGACTAAACTACGAGCAGTACTTC
D gene: NA; J gene: TRBJ1-4; clone size: NA; V gene: TRBV4-1; CDR3 protein: CASSQDRVSNEKLFF; CDR3 DNA: TGCGCCAGCAGCCAAGATCGCGTTTCTAATGAAAAACTGTTTTTT
D gene: NA; J gene: TRBJ2-3; clone size: NA; V gene: TRBV5-4; CDR3 protein: CASEGGTDTQYF; CDR3 DNA: TGTGCCAGCGAAGGCGGCACAGATACGCAGTATTTT
D gene: NA; J gene: TRBJ2-2; clone size: NA; V gene: TRBV19; CDR3 protein: CASTPSPPLKHRELFF; CDR3 DNA: TGTGCCAGTACCCCGTCCCCACCCCTAAAACACCGGGAGCTGTTTTTT
D gene: NA; J gene: TRBJ2-5; clone size: NA; V gene: TRBV20-1; CDR3 protein: CSARKSETQYF; CDR3 DNA: TGCAGTGCTAGAAAATCAGAGACCCAGTACTTC
D gene: NA; J gene: TRBJ2-1; clone size: NA; V gene: TRBV5-1; CDR3 protein: CASSRTGETYNEQFF; CDR3 DNA: TGCGCCAGCAGCCGTACGGGAGAAACCTACAATGAGCAGTTCTTC
D gene: NA; J gene: TRBJ1-2; clone size: NA; V gene: TRBV23-1; CDR3 protein: CASSLDNRDTRGYTF; CDR3 DNA: TGCGCCAGCAGTCTAGACAACAGGGATACTCGGGGCTACACCTTC
D gene: NA; J gene: TRBJ1-1; clone size: NA; V gene: TRBV14; CDR3 protein: CASSHPFGAVNTEAFF; CDR3 DNA: TGTGCCAGCAGCCACCCATTCGGGGCGGTGAACACTGAAGCTTTCTTT
D gene: NA; J gene: TRBJ1-6; clone size: NA; V gene: TRBV5-1; CDR3 protein: CASSLDSSYNSPLHF; CDR3 DNA: TGCGCCAGCAGCTTAGATAGCTCCTATAATTCACCCCTCCACTTT
D gene: NA; J gene: TRBJ2-1; clone size: NA; V gene: TRBV7-9; CDR3 protein: CASSLPLNEQFF; CDR3 DNA: TGTGCCAGCAGCTTACCCCTTAATGAGCAGTTCTTC
D gene: TRBD1; J gene: TRBJ2-7; clone size: once; V gene: TRBV5-4; CDR3 protein: CASSLAGGEEQYF; CDR3 DNA: TGTGCCAGCAGCTTGGCAGGGGGCGAAGAGCAGTACTTC
D gene: NA; J gene: TRBJ1-5; clone size: NA; V gene: TRBV5-8; CDR3 protein: CASSSFKVPGQPQHF; CDR3 DNA: TGTGCCAGCAGCTCCTTTAAGGTCCCGGGGCAGCCCCAGCATTTT
D gene: NA; J gene: TRBJ2-7; clone size: NA; V gene: TRBV7-4; CDR3 protein: CASNYEQYF; CDR3 DNA: TGTGCCAGCAACTACGAGCAGTACTTC
D gene: NA; J gene: TRBJ1-1; clone size: NA; V gene: TRBV6-1; CDR3 protein: CASTAGGWPEAFF; CDR3 DNA: TGTGCCAGCACTGCTGGGGGTTGGCCTGAAGCTTTCTTT
D gene: TRBD2; J gene: TRBJ2-1; clone size: NA; V gene: TRBV9; CDR3 protein: CASSVGLAGINNEQFF; CDR3 DNA: TGTGCCAGCAGCGTAGGGCTAGCGGGAATCAACAATGAGCAGTTCTTC